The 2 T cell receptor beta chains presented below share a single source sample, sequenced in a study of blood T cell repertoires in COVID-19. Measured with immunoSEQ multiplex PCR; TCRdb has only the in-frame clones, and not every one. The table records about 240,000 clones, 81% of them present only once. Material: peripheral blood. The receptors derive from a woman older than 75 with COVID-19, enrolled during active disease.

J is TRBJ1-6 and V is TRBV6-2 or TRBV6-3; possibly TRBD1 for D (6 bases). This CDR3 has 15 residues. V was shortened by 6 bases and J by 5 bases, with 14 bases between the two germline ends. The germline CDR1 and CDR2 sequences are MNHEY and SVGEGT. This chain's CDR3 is CASSLQGGDNSPLHF. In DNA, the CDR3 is TGTGCCAGCAGCCTACAGGGAGGGGATAATTCACCCCTCCACTTT.

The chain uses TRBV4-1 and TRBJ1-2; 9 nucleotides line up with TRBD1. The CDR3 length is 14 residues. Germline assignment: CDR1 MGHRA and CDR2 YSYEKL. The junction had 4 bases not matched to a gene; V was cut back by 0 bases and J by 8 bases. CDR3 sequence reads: CASSQEGTGWGYTF. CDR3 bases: TGCGCCAGCAGCCAAGAGGGGACAGGGTGGGGCTACACCTTC.